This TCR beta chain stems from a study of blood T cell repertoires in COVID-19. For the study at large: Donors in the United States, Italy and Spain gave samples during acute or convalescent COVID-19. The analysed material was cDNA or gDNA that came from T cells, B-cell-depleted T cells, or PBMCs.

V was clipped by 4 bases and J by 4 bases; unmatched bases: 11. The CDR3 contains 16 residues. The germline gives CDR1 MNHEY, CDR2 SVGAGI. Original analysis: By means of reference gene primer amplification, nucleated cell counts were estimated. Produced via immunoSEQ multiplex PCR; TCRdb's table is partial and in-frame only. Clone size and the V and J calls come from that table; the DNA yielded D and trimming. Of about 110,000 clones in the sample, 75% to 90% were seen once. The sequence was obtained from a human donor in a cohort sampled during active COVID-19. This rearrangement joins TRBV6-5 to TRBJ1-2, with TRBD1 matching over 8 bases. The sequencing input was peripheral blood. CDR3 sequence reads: CASSSRGQGMSYGYTF. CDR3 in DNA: TGTGCCAGCAGTTCGCGAGGACAGGGAATGAGCTATGGCTACACCTTC.